This TCR beta chain is drawn from a study of blood T cell repertoires in COVID-19. Study-level information: Sites in the United States, Italy and Spain provided acute and convalescent COVID-19 samples. The cDNA or gDNA used as material had been derived from T cells, B-cell-depleted T cells, or PBMCs.

This clone was observed a few times. Original methodology: Amplified reference gene primers provided the basis for estimating nucleated cell counts. Clones were sequenced by immunoSEQ multiplex PCR, and TCRdb holds only the in-frame ones, with some missing. That table supplies the V and J calls and clone size; D and trimming were determined from the DNA. This sample has about 100,000 clones, with about two thirds found just once. The V end was cut by 4 bases, the J end by 4 bases, with 14 bases between. The germline V gene encodes CDR1 SGHDT and CDR2 YYEEEE. The CDR3 is 14 residues long. Sequenced input: peripheral blood. The sequence came from a woman in her 40s with acute or convalescent COVID-19. This chain uses TRBV5-6 with TRBJ1-2; possibly TRBD1 for D (5 bases). The CDR3 sequence: CASSRGTLAYGYTF. Here the CDR3 DNA reads TGTGCCAGCAGCCGCGGGACGCTTGCCTATGGCTACACCTTC.